This TCR beta chain was retrieved from a study of blood T cell repertoires in COVID-19. Study-wide context: Samples of COVID-19 (acute and convalescent) were obtained from the United States, Italy and Spain. The cDNA or gDNA used as material had been derived from T cells, B-cell-depleted T cells, or PBMCs.

As originally analysed: Scientists estimated how many nucleated cells there were by amplifying reference gene primers. Profiled with immunoSEQ multiplex PCR; TCRdb holds only in-frame clones, not every one. V and J calls and clone size are those listed in that table; D and trimming were worked out from the DNA. The profile shows 65,000 to 90,000 clones, about 85% of them singletons. J was trimmed by 2 bases and V by 3 bases; bases with no gene match: 7. This CDR3 has 15 residues. CDR1 and CDR2 (germline): LNHNV, YYDKDF (reference sequence). The chain uses TRBV15 and TRBJ2-7, with 7 bases aligning to TRBD1. The receptor was derived from a woman in her fifties or sixties with active or convalescent COVID-19. Input material: peripheral blood. DNA for the CDR3: TGTGCCACCAGCAGCGTGACAGGGATCCCCTACGAGCAGTACTTC. Encoded protein: CATSSVTGIPYEQYF.